This TCR beta chain was captured in a study of glioma-infiltrating T cells after dendritic cell vaccination. About the study: The vaccine used monocyte-derived dendritic cells pulsed overnight with autologous tumor lysate.

Amplification used 60 V beta primers and 13 J beta primers. TCRdb's copy holds only in-frame clones and misses some; the assay was immunoSEQ multiplex PCR. The sample includes approximately 99,000 clones, approximately 80% of them seen just once. Time point reported: after dendritic cell vaccination, including at tumor progression/relapse. This TCR derives from a human donor with glioblastoma. This material consisted of blood, taken after dendritic cell vaccination.

Written as DNA, the CDR3 is TGCAGCGTCCGTGGAAGCGGGCCGTCTGATACCTCTGGAAACACCATATATTTT. As protein: CSVRGSGPSDTSGNTIYF. The chain has TRBV29-1 and TRBJ1-3; D gene ambiguous. This CDR3 spans 18 amino acids. Germline CDR1 and CDR2: SQVTM and ANQGSEA. V lost 6 bases, J lost 0 bases, and 24 bases lay in between.